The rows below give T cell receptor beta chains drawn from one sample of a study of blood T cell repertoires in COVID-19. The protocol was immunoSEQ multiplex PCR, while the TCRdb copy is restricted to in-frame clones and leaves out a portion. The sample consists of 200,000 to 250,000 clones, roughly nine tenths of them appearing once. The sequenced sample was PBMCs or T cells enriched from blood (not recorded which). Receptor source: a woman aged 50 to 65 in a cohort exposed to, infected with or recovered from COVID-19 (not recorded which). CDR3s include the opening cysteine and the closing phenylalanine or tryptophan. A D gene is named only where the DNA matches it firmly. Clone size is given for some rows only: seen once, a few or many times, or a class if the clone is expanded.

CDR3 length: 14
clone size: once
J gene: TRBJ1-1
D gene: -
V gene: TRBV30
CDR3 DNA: TGTGCCTGGAGTAGGCGGTCGGGGAACACTGAAGCTTTCTTT
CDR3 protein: CAWSRRSGNTEAFF

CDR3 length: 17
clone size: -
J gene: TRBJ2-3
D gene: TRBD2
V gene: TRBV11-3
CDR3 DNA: TGTGCCAGCAGCCCCAGAGTGACTAGCGGGGGCACAGATACGCAGTATTTT
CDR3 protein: CASSPRVTSGGTDTQYF

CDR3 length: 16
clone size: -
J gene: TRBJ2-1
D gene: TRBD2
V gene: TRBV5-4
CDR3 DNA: TGTGCCAGCTCCAGACTAGCGGGGGCGAGAGACAATGAGCAGTTCTTC
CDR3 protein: CASSRLAGARDNEQFF

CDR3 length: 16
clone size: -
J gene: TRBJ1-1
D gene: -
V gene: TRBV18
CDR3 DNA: TGTGCCAGCTCACCAGGGAAGACAGATTTTAACACTGAAGCTTTCTTT
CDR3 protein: CASSPGKTDFNTEAFF

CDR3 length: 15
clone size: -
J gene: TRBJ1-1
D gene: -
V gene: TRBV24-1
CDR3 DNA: TGTGCCACCAGTGATACCAGGGGTTCGGGCACTGAAGCTTTCTTT
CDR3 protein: CATSDTRGSGTEAFF

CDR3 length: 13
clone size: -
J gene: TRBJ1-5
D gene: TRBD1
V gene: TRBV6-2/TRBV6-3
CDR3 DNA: TGTGCCAGCAGCCTGACAGGGGATCAGCCCCAGCATTTT
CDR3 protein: CASSLTGDQPQHF

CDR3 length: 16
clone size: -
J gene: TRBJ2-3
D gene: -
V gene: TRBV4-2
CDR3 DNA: TGTGCCAGCAGCCAAGATCGCCGGGGGGCTACCGATACGCAGTATTTT
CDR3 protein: CASSQDRRGATDTQYF

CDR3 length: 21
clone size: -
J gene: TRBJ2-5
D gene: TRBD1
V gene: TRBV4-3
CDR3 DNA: TGCGCCAGCAGCCACGATAGAGGGGGGACAGGGGACTCCAAGTTAGGAGAGACCCAGTACTTC
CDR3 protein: CASSHDRGGTGDSKLGETQYF

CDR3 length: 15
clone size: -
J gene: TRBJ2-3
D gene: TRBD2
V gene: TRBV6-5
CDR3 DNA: TGTGCCAGCCAGCCCCCTAGCGGGAGCACAGATACGCAGTATTTT
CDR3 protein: CASQPPSGSTDTQYF

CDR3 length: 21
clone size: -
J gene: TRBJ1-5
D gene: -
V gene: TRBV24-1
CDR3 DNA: TGTGCCACCAGTGATTGGAGTCAGCGGATACCCAACAAGCCTAGCAATCAGCCCCAGCATTTT
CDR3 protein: CATSDWSQRIPNKPSNQPQHF

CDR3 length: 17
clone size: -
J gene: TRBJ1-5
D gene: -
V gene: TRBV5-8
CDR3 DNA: TGTGCCAGCAGCCGGGGGGAGAGCGCCAATAGCAATCAGCCCCAGCATTTT
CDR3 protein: CASSRGESANSNQPQHF

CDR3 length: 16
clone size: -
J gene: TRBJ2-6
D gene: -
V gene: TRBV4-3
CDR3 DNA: TGCGCCAGCAGTCTACTACAGGGCTCTGGGGCCAACGTCCTGACTTTC
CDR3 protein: CASSLLQGSGANVLTF

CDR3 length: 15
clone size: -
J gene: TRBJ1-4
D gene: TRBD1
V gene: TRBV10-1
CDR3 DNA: TGCGCCAGCACCAAAGTAGGGGGCCTTTACGTAAAACTGTTTTTT
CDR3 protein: CASTKVGGLYVKLFF

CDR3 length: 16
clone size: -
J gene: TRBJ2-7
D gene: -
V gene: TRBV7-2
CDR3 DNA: TGTGCCAGCAGCTCCAGAGTTGGGGGGGGCCTCTACGAGCAGTACTTC
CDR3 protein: CASSSRVGGGLYEQYF

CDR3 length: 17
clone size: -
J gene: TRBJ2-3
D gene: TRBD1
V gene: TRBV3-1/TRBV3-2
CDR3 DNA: TGTGCCAGCAGCCAAGGCGCTGGACAGGGGGTCACAGATACGCAGTATTTT
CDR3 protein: CASSQGAGQGVTDTQYF

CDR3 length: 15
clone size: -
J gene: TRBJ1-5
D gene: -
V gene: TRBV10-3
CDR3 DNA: TGTGCCATCAGCGCCGAGGGAGGGCGGAATCAGCCCCAGCATTTT
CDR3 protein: CAISAEGGRNQPQHF

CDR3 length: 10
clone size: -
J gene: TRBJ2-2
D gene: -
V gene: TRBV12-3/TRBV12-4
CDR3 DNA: TGTGCCGTTAGATCCGGGGAGCTGTTTTTT
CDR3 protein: CAVRSGELFF

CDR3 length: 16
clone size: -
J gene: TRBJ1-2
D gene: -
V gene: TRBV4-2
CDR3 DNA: TGTGCCAGCAGCCAAGATCGAAATGGGGGCGCCTATGGCTACACCTTC
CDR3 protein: CASSQDRNGGAYGYTF

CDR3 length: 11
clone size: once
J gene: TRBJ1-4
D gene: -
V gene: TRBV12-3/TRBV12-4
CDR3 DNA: TGTGGCGACAGGTTTGGAGAAAAACTGTTTTTT
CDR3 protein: CGDRFGEKLFF

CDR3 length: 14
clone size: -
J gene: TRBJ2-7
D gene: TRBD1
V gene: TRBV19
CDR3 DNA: TGTGCCAGTAGTATCCGGACAGGGGGTTACGAGCAGTACTTC
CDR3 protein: CASSIRTGGYEQYF

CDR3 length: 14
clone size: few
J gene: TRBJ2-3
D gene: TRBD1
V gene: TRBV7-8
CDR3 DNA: TGTGCCAGCAGCCGGGACAGGGGGCAAGATACGCAGTATTTT
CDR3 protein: CASSRDRGQDTQYF

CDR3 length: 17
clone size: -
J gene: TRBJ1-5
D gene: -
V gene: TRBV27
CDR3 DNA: TGTGCCAGCAGTTTAGGAGGATTTACACATAGCAATCAGCCCCAGCATTTT
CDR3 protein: CASSLGGFTHSNQPQHF

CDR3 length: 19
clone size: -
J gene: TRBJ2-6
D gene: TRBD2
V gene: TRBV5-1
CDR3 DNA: TGCGCCAGCAGCTTGATTGGGGGGGTGCCGTTAACTGGGGCCAACGTCCTGACTTTC
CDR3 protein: CASSLIGGVPLTGANVLTF

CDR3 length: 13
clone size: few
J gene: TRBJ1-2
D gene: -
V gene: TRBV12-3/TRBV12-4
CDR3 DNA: TGTGCCAGTCAACACAGGGATAACTATGGCTACACCTTC
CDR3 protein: CASQHRDNYGYTF

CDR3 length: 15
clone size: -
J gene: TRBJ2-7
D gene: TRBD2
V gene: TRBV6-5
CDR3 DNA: TGTGCCAGCAGCTACGGACTAGCGGGGGCAAACGAGCAGTACTTC
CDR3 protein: CASSYGLAGANEQYF

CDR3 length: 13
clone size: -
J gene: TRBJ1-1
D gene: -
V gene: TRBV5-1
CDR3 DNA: TGCGCCAGCAGTCGGACAGAGAACACTGAAGCTTTCTTT
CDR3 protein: CASSRTENTEAFF

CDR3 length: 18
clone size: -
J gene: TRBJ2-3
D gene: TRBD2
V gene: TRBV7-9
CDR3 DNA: TGTGCCAGCAGACTAGCGGGGGGAAGACAACGTCACACAGATACGCAGTATTTT
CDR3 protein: CASRLAGGRQRHTDTQYF

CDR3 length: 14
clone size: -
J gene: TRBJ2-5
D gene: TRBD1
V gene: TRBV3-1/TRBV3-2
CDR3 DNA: TGTGCCAGCAGTACATGGACAGGTCAAGAGACCCAGTACTTC
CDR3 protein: CASSTWTGQETQYF

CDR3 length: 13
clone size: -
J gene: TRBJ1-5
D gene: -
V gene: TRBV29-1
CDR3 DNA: TGCAGCGTTCGCGGGGGTTGGGGCCAGCCCCAGCATTTT
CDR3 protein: CSVRGGWGQPQHF

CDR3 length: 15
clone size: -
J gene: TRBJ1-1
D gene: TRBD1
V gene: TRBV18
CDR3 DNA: TGTGCCAGCTCACTGGGGACAGGCTTGAACACTGAAGCTTTCTTT
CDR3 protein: CASSLGTGLNTEAFF

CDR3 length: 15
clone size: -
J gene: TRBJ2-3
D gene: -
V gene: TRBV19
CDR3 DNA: TGTGCCAGTAGTACGGGACAAATAATCACAGATACGCAGTATTTT
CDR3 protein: CASSTGQIITDTQYF

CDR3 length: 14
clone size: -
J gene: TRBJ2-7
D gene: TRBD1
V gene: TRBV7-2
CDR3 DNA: TGTGCCAGCAGCTTAGTACAGGGGGCCTACGAGCAGTACTTC
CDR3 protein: CASSLVQGAYEQYF

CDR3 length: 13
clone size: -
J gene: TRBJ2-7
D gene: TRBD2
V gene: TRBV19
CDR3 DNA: TGTGCCAGTAGTACGGGACTAGCCTCCGAGCAGTACTTC
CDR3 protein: CASSTGLASEQYF

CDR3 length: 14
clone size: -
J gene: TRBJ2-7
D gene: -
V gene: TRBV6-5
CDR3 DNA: TGTGCCAGCAGTCTCACAGGGTTTTCCTACGAGCAGTACTTC
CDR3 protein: CASSLTGFSYEQYF

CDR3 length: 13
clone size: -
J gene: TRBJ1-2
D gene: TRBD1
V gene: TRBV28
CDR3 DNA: TGTGCCAGCAGTGAGACAGGGGGCCGCGGCTACACCTTC
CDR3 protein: CASSETGGRGYTF

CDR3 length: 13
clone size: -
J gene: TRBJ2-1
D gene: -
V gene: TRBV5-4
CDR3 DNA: TGTGCCAGCAGCTTTCAGGATCTCAATGAGCAGTTCTTC
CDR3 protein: CASSFQDLNEQFF

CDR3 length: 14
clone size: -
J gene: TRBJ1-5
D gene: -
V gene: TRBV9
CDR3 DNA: TGTGCCACCACGTCGGGGGAAGTTTGCCAGCCCCAGCATTTT
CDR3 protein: CATTSGEVCQPQHF

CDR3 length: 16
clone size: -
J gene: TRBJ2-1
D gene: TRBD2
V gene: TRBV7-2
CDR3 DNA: TGTGCCAGCAGCTTATCTGCGCCTAGCGGGGGGGCCTCTTCGTTCTTC
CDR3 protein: CASSLSAPSGGASSFF

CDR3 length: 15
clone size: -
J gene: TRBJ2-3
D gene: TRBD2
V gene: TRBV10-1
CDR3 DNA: TGCGCCAGCAGCCGGGGGACTAGCAGGACAGATACGCAGTATTTT
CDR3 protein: CASSRGTSRTDTQYF

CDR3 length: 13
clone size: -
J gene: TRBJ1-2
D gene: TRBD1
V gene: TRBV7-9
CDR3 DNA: TGTGCCAGCAGCTACGGGACAGGGGGTGGCTACACCTTC
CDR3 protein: CASSYGTGGGYTF

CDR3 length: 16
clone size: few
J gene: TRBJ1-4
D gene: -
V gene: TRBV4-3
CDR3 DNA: TGCGCCAGCAGCCACGATAGGGGGTCAACTAATGAAAAACTGTTTTTT
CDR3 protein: CASSHDRGSTNEKLFF

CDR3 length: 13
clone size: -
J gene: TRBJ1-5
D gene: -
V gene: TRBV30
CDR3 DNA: TGTGCCTGGAGTGTATACTCCCGCGAGGCCCAGCATTTT
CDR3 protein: CAWSVYSREAQHF

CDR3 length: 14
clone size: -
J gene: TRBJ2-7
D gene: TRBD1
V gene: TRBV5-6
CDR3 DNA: TGTGCCAGCAGCTTTCGGACAGGGTCCTACGAGCAGTACTTC
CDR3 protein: CASSFRTGSYEQYF

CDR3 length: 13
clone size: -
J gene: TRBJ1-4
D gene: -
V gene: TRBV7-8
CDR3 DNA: TGTGCCAGCAGTTCTCAGGGGACTGAAAAACTGTTTTTT
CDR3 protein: CASSSQGTEKLFF

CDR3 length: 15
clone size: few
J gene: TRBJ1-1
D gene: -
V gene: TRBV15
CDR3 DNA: TGTGCCACCAGCAGAGATCCGGGGGGGAACACTGAAGCTTTCTTT
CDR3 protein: CATSRDPGGNTEAFF

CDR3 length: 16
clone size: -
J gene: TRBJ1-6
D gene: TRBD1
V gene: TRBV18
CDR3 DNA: TGTGCCAGCTCACCTGGACGACAGGGAACCAATTCACCCCTCCACTTT
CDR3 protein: CASSPGRQGTNSPLHF

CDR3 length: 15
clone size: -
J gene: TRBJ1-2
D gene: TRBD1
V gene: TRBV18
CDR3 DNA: TGTGCCAGCTCACCGGACAGGGGCGTACCTAATGGCTACACCTTC
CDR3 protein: CASSPDRGVPNGYTF

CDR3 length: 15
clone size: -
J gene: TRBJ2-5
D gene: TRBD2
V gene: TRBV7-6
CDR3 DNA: TGTGCCAGCAGCTCCCAGCGGGGAGTCCAAGAGACCCAGTACTTC
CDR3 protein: CASSSQRGVQETQYF

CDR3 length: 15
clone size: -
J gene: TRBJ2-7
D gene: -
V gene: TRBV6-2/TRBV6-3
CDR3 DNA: TGTGCCAGCAGTTACCTAGCCATTCCATCCTACGAGCAGTACTTC
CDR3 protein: CASSYLAIPSYEQYF

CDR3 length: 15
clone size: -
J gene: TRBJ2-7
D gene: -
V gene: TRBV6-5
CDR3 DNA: TGTGCCAGCATTCGCGGCATGGACAGACCCTACGAGCAGTACTTC
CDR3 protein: CASIRGMDRPYEQYF

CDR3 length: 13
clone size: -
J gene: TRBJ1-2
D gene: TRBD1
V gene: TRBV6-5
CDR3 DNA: TGTGCCAGCAAGCCGGGACAGGCCCATGGCTACACCTTC
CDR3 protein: CASKPGQAHGYTF

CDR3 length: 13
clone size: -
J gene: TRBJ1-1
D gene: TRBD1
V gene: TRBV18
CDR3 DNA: TGTGCCAGCTCTCCGGGGACAGACACTGAAGCTTTCTTT
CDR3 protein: CASSPGTDTEAFF

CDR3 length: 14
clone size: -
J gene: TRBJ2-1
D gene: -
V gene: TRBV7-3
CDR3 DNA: TGTGCCAGCAGCTTGCCTACCTTTTCCAATGAGCAGTTCTTC
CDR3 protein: CASSLPTFSNEQFF

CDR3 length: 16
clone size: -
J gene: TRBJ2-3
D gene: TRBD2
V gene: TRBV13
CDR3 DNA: TGTGCCAGCAGCGTGCTCGGGCGGAGCGGGGGGGATACGCAGTATTTT
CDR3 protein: CASSVLGRSGGDTQYF

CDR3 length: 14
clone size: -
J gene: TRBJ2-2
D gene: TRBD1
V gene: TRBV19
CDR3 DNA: TGTGCCACCAAGACAGGGGATTTGACCGGGGAGCTGTTTTTT
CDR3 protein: CATKTGDLTGELFF

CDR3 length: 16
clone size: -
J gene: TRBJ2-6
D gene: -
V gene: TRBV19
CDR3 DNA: TGTGCCAGTAGCCCCTACCCGGGGGCTGGGGCCAACGTCCTGACTTTC
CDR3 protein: CASSPYPGAGANVLTF

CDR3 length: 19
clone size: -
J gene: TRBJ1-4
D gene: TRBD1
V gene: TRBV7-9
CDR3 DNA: TGTGCCAGCAGCTTAGATCGGGTACCCCGGAGGGACAGGGGCGTAAAACTGTTTTTT
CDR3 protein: CASSLDRVPRRDRGVKLFF

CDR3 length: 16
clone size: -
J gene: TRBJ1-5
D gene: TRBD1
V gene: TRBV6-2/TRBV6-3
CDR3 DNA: TGTGCCAGCAGTTTCTTGGCAACAGGGGCCTATCAGCCCCAGCATTTT
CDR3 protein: CASSFLATGAYQPQHF

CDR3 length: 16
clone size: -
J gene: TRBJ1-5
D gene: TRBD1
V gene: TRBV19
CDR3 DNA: TGTGCCAGTAGTATAGGTGGAGGGACAGGGGGTCAGCCCCAGCATTTT
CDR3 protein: CASSIGGGTGGQPQHF

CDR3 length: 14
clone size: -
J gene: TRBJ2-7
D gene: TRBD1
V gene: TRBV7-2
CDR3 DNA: TGTGCCAGCAGCTTCCGACAGGACAGGGGCGAGCAGTACTTC
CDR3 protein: CASSFRQDRGEQYF